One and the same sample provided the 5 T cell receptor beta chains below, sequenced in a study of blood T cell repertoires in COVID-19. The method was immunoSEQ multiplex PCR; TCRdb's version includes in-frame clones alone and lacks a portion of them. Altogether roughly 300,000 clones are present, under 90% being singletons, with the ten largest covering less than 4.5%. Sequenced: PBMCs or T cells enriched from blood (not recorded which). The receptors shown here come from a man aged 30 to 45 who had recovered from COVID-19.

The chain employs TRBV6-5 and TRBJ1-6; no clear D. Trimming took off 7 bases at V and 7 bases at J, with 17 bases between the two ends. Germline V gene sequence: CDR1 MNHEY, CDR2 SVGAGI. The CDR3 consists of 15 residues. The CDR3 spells CASTLRVGINSPLHF. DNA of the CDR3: TGTGCCAGCACCCTCCGAGTGGGCATCAATTCACCCCTCCACTTT.

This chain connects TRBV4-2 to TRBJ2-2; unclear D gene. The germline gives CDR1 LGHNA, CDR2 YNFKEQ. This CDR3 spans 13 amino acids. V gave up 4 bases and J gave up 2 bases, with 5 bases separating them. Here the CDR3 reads CASSPTNTGELFF. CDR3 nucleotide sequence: TGTGCCAGCAGCCCGACTAACACCGGGGAGCTGTTTTTT.

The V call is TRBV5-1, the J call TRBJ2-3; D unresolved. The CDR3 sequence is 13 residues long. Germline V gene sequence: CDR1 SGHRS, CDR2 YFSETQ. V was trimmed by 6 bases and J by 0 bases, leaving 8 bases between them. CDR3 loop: CASKEPSTDTQYF. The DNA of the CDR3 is TGCGCCAGCAAGGAGCCTAGCACAGATACGCAGTATTTT.

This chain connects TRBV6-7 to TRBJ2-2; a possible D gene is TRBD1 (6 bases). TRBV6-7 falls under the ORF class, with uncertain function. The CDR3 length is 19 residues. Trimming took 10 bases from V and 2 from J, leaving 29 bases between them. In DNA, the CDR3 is TGTGCCAACCGCCCCGCTAGGGGGAGAACCAAGGGTAACACCGGGGAGCTGTTTTTT. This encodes CANRPARGRTKGNTGELFF.

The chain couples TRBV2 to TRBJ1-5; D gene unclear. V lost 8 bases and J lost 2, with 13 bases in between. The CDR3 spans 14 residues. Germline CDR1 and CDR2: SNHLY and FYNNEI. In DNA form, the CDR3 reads TGTGCCAGCCGCGGGTTTTTGGGCAATCAGCCCCAGCATTTT. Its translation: CASRGFLGNQPQHF.